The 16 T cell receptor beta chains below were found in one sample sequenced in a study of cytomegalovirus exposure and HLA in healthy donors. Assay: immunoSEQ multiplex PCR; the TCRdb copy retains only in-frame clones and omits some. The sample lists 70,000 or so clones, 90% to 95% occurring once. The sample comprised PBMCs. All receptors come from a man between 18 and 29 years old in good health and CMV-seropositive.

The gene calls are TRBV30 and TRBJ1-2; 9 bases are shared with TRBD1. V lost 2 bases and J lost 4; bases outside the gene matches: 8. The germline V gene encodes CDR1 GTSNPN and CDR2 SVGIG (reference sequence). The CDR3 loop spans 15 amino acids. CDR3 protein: CAWSFSGQGSYGYTF. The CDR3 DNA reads TGTGCCTGGAGTTTTTCGGGACAGGGATCCTATGGCTACACCTTC. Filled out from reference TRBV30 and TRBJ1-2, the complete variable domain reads SQTIHQWPATLVQPVGSPLSLECTVEGTSNPNLYWYRQAAGRGLQLLFYSVGIGQISSEVPQNLSASRPQDRQFILSSKKLLLSDSGFYLCAWSFSGQGSYGYTFGSGTRLTVV.

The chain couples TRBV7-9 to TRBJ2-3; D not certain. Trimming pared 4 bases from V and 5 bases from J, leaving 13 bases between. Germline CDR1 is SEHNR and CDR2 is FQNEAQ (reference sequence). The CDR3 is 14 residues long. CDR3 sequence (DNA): TGTGCCAGCAGCTCTCTAGAGTCTGGAGATACGCAGTATTTT. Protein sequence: CASSSLESGDTQYF.

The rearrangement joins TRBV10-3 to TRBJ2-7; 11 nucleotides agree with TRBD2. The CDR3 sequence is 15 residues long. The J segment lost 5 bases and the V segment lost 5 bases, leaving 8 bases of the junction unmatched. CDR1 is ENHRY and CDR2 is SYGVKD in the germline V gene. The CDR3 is CAISRLAGQANEQYF. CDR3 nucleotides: TGTGCCATCAGTAGACTAGCGGGGCAAGCTAACGAGCAGTACTTC.

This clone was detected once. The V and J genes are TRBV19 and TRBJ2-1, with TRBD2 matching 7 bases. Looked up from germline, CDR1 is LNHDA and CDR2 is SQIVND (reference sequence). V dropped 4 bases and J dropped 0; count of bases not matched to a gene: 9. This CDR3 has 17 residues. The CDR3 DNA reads TGTGCCAGTAGTACTAAGACTAGCCGGAGCTCCTACAATGAGCAGTTCTTC. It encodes CASSTKTSRSSYNEQFF.

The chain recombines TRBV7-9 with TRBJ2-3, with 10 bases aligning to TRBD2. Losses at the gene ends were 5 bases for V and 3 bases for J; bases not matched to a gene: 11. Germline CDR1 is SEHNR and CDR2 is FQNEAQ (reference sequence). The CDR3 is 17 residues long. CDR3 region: CASSHLSGRKQTDTQYF. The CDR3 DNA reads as TGTGCCAGCAGCCACCTTAGCGGGAGGAAGCAAACAGATACGCAGTATTTT.

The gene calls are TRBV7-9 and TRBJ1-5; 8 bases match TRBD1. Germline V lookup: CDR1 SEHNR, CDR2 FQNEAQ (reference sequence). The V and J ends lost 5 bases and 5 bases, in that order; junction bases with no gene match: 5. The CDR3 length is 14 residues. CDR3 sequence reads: CASSTGGVDQPQHF. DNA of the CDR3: TGTGCCAGCAGCACAGGGGGGGTTGATCAGCCCCAGCATTTT.

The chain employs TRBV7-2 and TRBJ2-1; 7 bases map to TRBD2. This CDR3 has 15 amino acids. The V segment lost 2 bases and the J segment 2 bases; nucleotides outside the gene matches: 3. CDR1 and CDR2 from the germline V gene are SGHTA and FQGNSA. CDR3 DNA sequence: TGTGCCAGCAGCTTACTCGCGGGAGCCTACAATGAGCAGTTCTTC. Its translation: CASSLLAGAYNEQFF. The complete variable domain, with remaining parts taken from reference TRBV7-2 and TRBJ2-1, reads GAGVSQSPSNKVTEKGKDVELRCDPISGHTALYWYRQSLGQGLEFLIYFQGNSAPDKSGLPSDRFSAERTGGSVSTLTIQRTQQEDSAVYLCASSLLAGAYNEQFFGPGTRLTVL.

CDR3 in amino acids: CASSLGGLGADTQYF. Written as DNA, the CDR3 is TGTGCCAGCAGTCTAGGCGGACTCGGGGCAGATACGCAGTATTTT. The gene calls are TRBV25-1 and TRBJ2-3, with D maybe TRBD2 (5 bases). V gave up 5 bases and J gave up 4 bases, with 16 bases separating them. CDR1 and CDR2 from the germline V gene are MGHDK and SYGVNS. CDR3 length equals 15 residues.

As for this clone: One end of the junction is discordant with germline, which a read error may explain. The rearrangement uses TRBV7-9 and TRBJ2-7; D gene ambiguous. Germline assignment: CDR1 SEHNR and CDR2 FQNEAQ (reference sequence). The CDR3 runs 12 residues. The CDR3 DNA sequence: TGTGCCAGCAGGTTAGATAGCTACGAGCAGTACTTC. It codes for CASRLDSYEQYF. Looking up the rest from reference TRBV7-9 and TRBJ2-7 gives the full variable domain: DTGVSQNPRHKITKRGQNVTFRCDPISEHNRLYWYRQTLGQGPEFLTYFQNEAQLEKSRLLSDRFSAERPKGSFSTLEIQRTEQGDSAMYLCASRLDSYEQYFGPGTRLTVT.

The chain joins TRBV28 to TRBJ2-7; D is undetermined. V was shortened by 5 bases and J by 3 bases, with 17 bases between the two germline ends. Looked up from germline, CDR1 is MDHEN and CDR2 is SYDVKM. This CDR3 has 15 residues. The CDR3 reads CASSLSPRLFYEQYF. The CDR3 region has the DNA TGTGCCAGCAGTCTCAGCCCTAGACTGTTCTACGAGCAGTACTTC.

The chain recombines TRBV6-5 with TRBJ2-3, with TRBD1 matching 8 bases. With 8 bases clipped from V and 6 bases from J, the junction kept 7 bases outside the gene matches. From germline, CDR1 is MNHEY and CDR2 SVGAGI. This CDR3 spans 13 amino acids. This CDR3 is CASGTGLTDTQYF. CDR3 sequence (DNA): TGTGCCAGCGGGACAGGTTTGACGGATACGCAGTATTTT.

The CDR3 sequence: CASSRGGQGLEQYF. As DNA, the CDR3 is TGTGCCAGCAGCAGGGGGGGCCAGGGCCTCGAGCAGTACTTC. The V gene is TRBV9, the J gene TRBJ2-7; a possible D gene is TRBD2 (7 bases). Trimming removed 4 bases at V and 6 bases at J, with 17 bases between. The CDR3 length is 14 residues. The germline V gene encodes CDR1 SGDLS and CDR2 YYNGEE.

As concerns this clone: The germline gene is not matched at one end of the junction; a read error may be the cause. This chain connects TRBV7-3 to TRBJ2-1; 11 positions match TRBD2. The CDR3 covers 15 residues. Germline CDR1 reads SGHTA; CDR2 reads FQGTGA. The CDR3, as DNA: TGTGCCACCAGCCTCGGGACTAGCGGATACAATGAGCAGTTCTTC. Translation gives CATSLGTSGYNEQFF.

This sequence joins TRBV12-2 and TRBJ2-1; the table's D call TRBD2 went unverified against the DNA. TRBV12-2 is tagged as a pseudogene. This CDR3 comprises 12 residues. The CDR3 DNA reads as TGTGCAAGTCGCCTGGGACTAGCCGAGCAGTTCTTC. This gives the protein CASRLGLAEQFF.

CDR3 nucleotides: TGTGCCAGCTCACCGGCGGATTACTCCTACGAGCAGTACTTC. Its protein is CASSPADYSYEQYF. The chain joins TRBV18 to TRBJ2-7, with no clear D. The germline V gene encodes CDR1 KGHSH and CDR2 LQKENI. CDR3 length: 14 residues. V lost 3 bases to trimming and J lost 0 bases, with 9 bases between them.

CDR3 sequence: CASSLSRTLNTEAFF. CDR3 nucleotide sequence: TGTGCCAGCAGTTTATCCCGGACATTGAACACTGAAGCTTTCTTT. V is TRBV28 and J is TRBJ1-1; a possible D gene is TRBD1 (5 bases). The CDR3 has 15 residues. With 1 base removed from V and 0 bases from J, the gap between germline ends came to 9 bases. Germline values: CDR1 MDHEN, CDR2 SYDVKM.